The clone carrying this T cell receptor beta chain was observed once. No antigen is known for it. The time point here: sample taken at primary tumor resection. Unsorted whole RNA samples from tumor, nontumor lung or frozen PBMC were sequenced. This record comes from a study of spatial heterogeneity in lung cancer. One entry per CDR3 protein results from TCRdb running MiXCR on the 5' RACE reads. The table lists about 95,000 distinct CDR3 sequences, approximately 8.9% of them singletons. CDR1 is MNHEY, CDR2 SMNVEV, per germline (reference sequence). Trimming stripped 9 bases from V and 7 bases from J, with 18 bases between. The CDR3 totals 13 residues. General observations from the study: The study found ubiquitous expanded tumor TCRs in blood more at resection than follow-up.

This TCR was sampled from a male donor with early-stage non-small cell lung cancer. The rearrangement joins TRBV27 to TRBJ2-5, with no clear D. The material was PBMCs, obtained at surgery. CDR3 amino acids: CASSREGRGTQYF. CDR3 DNA sequence: TGTGCCAGTAGTAGGGAAGGCCGCGGGACCCAGTACTTC.